What follows are 21 T cell receptor beta chains derived from one specimen sequenced in a study of T-cell reconstitution after alpha-beta-depleted transplantation in children. Unique molecular identifiers were incorporated into the prepared TCRbeta library. One entry per CDR3 protein results from TCRdb running MiXCR on the PCR reads. The table shows under 850,000 distinct CDR3 sequences, with around 13% occurring only once. The sequenced sample was PBMCs, obtained before TCRalphabeta/CD19-depleted stem cell transplant. The source of these receptors is a girl aged 2-9 years with congenital amegakaryocytic thrombocytopenia, due to receive a stem cell transplant.

This clonotype was found many times. The chain uses TRBV6-5 and TRBJ2-7; a possible D gene is TRBD1 (6 bases). Trimming cost V 6 bases and J 5 bases, with 8 bases left between them. CDR1 is MNHEY, CDR2 SVGAGI, per germline. This CDR3 comprises 11 residues. Written as DNA, the CDR3 is TGTGCCAGCAGGGGGACAAACGAGCAGTACTTC. This translates into CASRGTNEQYF.

In regard to this clonotype: A much more abundant neighbour one base away suggests this may be a read error. V and J are TRBV29-1 and TRBJ2-1; 9 bases map to TRBD2. The CDR3 has 14 amino acids. In germline, CDR1 is SQVTM, CDR2 ANQGSEA. Germline trimming cut 3 bases from V and 8 bases from J; bases unmatched to any gene: 8. The CDR3 bases are TGCAGCGTTGACCCCGGGACTAGCTCCGATGAGCAGTTCTTC. It specifies CSVDPGTSSDEQFF.

As regards this clonotype: A much larger clone lies one base from this, so it may be a read error. In this CDR3 the conserved last residue, phenylalanine or tryptophan, is missing, so a read error is likely. The chain links TRBV11-2 to TRBJ2-1; 12 bases are shared with TRBD2. V was pared by 1 base and J by 5 bases, with 6 bases of the junction left unmatched. Germline V gives CDR1 SGHAT, CDR2 FQNNGV. The CDR3 covers 17 residues. CDR3 coding DNA: TGTGCCAGCAGCTTAGTTGGGCGACTAGCGGGGGACAATGAGCAGTTCATC. This encodes CASSLVGRLAGDNEQFI.

This clonotype was seen repeatedly, ten times or more. The chain combines TRBV4-1 with TRBJ2-1; TRBD2 agrees at 12 bases. The V and J ends lost 0 bases and 4 bases, in that order; junction bases with no gene match: 4. Germline V CDR1 and CDR2: MGHRA, YSYEKL. The CDR3 sequence is 17 residues long. CDR3 protein: CASSQETGTSGYNEQFF. The CDR3 coding sequence is TGCGCCAGCAGCCAAGAGACCGGGACTAGCGGGTACAATGAGCAGTTCTTC.

This chain joins TRBV10-3 and TRBJ1-1, with D perhaps TRBD1 (6 bases). Trimming took off 3 bases at V and 2 bases at J, with 10 bases between the two ends. CDR1 and CDR2 from the germline V gene are ENHRY and SYGVKD. The CDR3 is 14 residues long. The CDR3 here is CAISDRGGNTEAFF. CDR3 nucleotides: TGTGCCATCAGTGACAGGGGCGGAAACACTGAAGCTTTCTTT.

In its sample, this clonotype was seen a few times. This chain uses TRBV25-1 with TRBJ2-7; D call uncertain. Germline V CDR1 and CDR2: MGHDK, SYGVNS. Trimming removed 11 bases from V and 1 base from J, with 15 bases in between. This CDR3 contains 13 residues. CDR3 DNA: TGTGCCTCCCGGTCAGTGAGATCCTACGAGCAGTACTTC. The encoded protein is CASRSVRSYEQYF.

In this sample, this clonotype turned up a few times. The chain combines TRBV5-1 with TRBJ2-5; D gene uncertain. Germline V gene sequence: CDR1 SGHRS, CDR2 YFSETQ. CDR3 size: 14 residues. V was cut by 0 bases and J by 3 bases, with 9 bases left in between. CDR3 sequence (DNA): TGCGCCAGCAGCTTGGTCCCCGGCGAAGAGACCCAGTACTTC. Its translation: CASSLVPGEETQYF.

V is TRBV10-3 and J is TRBJ2-3, with 9 bases lining up with TRBD2. V lost 10 bases, J lost 4 bases, and 9 bases stayed unmatched. The CDR3 is made up of 14 amino acids. Germline V gene sequence: CDR1 ENHRY, CDR2 SYGVKD. CDR3 DNA: TGTGCCACCCGGGATAGCGGGAGTTCAGATACGCAGTATTTT. Its protein product is CATRDSGSSDTQYF.

This clonotype was counted at least ten times. This chain uses TRBV6-5 with TRBJ2-5; D unresolved. The ends were cut back, 7 bases at V and 2 bases at J, with 14 bases in the middle. The CDR3 loop spans 14 amino acids. Germline CDR1 MNHEY, CDR2 SVGAGI. CDR3 nucleotide sequence: TGTGCCAGCATCCGATTAGGGTCTCAAGAGACCCAGTACTTC. Amino acids: CASIRLGSQETQYF.

CDR3 DNA: TGCAGCGTTGATCAGGGGAACACTGAAGCTTTCTTT. This translates into CSVDQGNTEAFF. The chain links TRBV29-1 to TRBJ1-1, with D perhaps TRBD1 (5 bases). The CDR3 covers 12 residues. The V end lost 3 bases, the J end lost 1 base, and 6 bases lay between the germline ends. The germline V gene has CDR1 SQVTM and CDR2 ANQGSEA.

This clonotype was observed at least ten times. The V and J genes are TRBV10-3 and TRBJ2-3; the match to TRBD2 covers 9 bases. Per germline, CDR1 ENHRY and CDR2 SYGVKD. Germline trimming cut 0 bases from V and 5 bases from J; bases unmatched to any gene: 3. The length of the CDR3 is 15 residues. The CDR3 loop is CAISESREGQDTQYF. CDR3 in DNA: TGTGCCATCAGTGAGTCGCGGGAGGGCCAAGATACGCAGTATTTT.

Regarding this clonotype: A much larger clone sits a single nucleotide away, making a read error possible. This CDR3 is CASSLDLVQVTQYF. CDR3 DNA sequence: TGTGCCAGCAGCTTAGATTTGGTGCAAGTGACCCAGTACTTC. This chain uses TRBV7-9 with TRBJ2-5; D is uncertain. CDR3 length equals 14 residues. Looked up from germline, CDR1 is SEHNR and CDR2 is FQNEAQ (reference sequence). Full variable domain (outside the CDR3, taken from reference TRBV7-9 and TRBJ2-5): DTGVSQNPRHKITKRGQNVTFRCDPISEHNRLYWYRQTLGQGPEFLTYFQNEAQLEKSRLLSDRFSAERPKGSFSTLEIQRTEQGDSAMYLCASSLDLVQVTQYFGPGTRLLVL.

This clonotype has a count of ten or more. This chain connects TRBV5-1 to TRBJ1-1, with D hard to call. Germline CDR1 is SGHRS and CDR2 is YFSETQ. V dropped 3 bases and J dropped 5 bases, with 11 bases sitting between them. CDR3 length equals 13 residues. Written as DNA, the CDR3 is TGCGCCAGCAGCTCCCAAGGACGGACTGAAGCTTTCTTT. Translated, it gives CASSSQGRTEAFF. The full variable domain, its missing parts supplied by reference TRBV5-1 and TRBJ1-1, is KAGVTQTPRYLIKTRGQQVTLSCSPISGHRSVSWYQQTPGQGLQFLFEYFSETQRNKGNFPGRFSGRQFSNSRSEMNVSTLELGDSALYLCASSSQGRTEAFFGQGTRLTVV.

This clonotype was counted only a few times. Germline and junction disagree at one end, which may indicate a read error. The CDR3 loop is CASSTAGGNSGELFF. The CDR3 bases are TGTGCCAGTTCCACCGCCGGAGGGAACAGCGGGGAGCTGTTTTTT. The V and J genes are TRBV7-3 and TRBJ2-2, with a weak D call TRBD2 (6 bases). This CDR3 region has 15 residues. The germline V gene encodes CDR1 SGHTA and CDR2 FQGTGA.

Only a few counts were recorded for this clonotype. V and J are TRBV20-1 and TRBJ2-3; tentatively, D is TRBD2 (5 bases). Germline CDR1 is DFQATT and CDR2 is SNEGSKA (reference sequence). The V gene lost 0 bases and the J gene lost 1 base, with 11 bases spanning the gap. The CDR3 has 15 amino acids. CDR3 sequence (DNA): TGCAGTGCTAGAGAGTCTAGCTGGGGCACAGATACGCAGTATTTT. Amino acids: CSARESSWGTDTQYF.

On this clonotype: A much larger clone is a single base away; this may be a read error. The chain joins TRBV24-1 to TRBJ2-3; TRBD2 agrees at 9 bases. J was trimmed by 3 bases and V by 8 bases; bases with no gene match: 11. Germline V CDR1 and CDR2: KGHDR, SFDVKD. This CDR3 comprises 16 residues. CDR3 in DNA: TGTGCCACCACTGACCCTCAGCGGGAGGAAACAGATACGCAGTATTTT. It specifies CATTDPQREETDTQYF.

The gene calls are TRBV14 and TRBJ2-3; no firm D call. The length of the CDR3 is 15 residues. V was trimmed by 1 base and J by 1 base, leaving 9 bases between them. In germline, CDR1 is SGHDN, CDR2 FVKESK. In nucleotides, the CDR3 is TGTGCCAGCAGCCAAGGCTTATCCCGCACAGATACGCAGTATTTT. It translates to CASSQGLSRTDTQYF.

This chain links TRBV12-3 or TRBV12-4 with TRBJ1-1; D possibly corresponds to TRBD1 (6 bases). CDR3 size: 15 residues. With 3 bases removed from V and 5 bases from J, the gap between germline ends came to 16 bases. CDR3 loop: CASSLTGGAGTEAFF. Written as DNA, the CDR3 is TGTGCCAGCAGTTTGACCGGGGGCGCAGGGACTGAAGCTTTCTTT.

This rearrangement joins TRBV18 to TRBJ1-1; no clear D gene. CDR3 length: 13 amino acids. V gave up 5 bases and J gave up 5 bases, with 12 bases separating them. Germline V gives CDR1 KGHSH, CDR2 LQKENI. CDR3 sequence (DNA): TGTGCCAGCTCAACTACGGAGGGTACTGAAGCTTTCTTT. Its translation: CASSTTEGTEAFF.

This clonotype has a count of ten or more. The genes are TRBV7-2 and TRBJ1-5; 8 bases fit TRBD1. CDR3 size: 15 residues. The junction had 8 bases not matched to a gene; V was cut back by 6 bases and J by 4 bases. CDR1 and CDR2 (germline): SGHTA, FQGNSA. The CDR3 nucleotides read TGTGCCAGCAGTCAAAGACAGGGGAGAAATCAGCCCCAGCATTTT. This encodes CASSQRQGRNQPQHF.

This clonotype came up many times. This rearrangement joins TRBV25-1 to TRBJ2-7; TRBD1 matches 7 bases. The ends lost 3 bases at V and 5 bases at J; junction bases unmatched: 7. The CDR3 totals 14 residues. Per germline, CDR1 MGHDK and CDR2 SYGVNS. As DNA, the CDR3 is TGTGCCAGCAGTGATCAGGACAGGCCCCACGAGCAGTACTTC. Its protein product is CASSDQDRPHEQYF.